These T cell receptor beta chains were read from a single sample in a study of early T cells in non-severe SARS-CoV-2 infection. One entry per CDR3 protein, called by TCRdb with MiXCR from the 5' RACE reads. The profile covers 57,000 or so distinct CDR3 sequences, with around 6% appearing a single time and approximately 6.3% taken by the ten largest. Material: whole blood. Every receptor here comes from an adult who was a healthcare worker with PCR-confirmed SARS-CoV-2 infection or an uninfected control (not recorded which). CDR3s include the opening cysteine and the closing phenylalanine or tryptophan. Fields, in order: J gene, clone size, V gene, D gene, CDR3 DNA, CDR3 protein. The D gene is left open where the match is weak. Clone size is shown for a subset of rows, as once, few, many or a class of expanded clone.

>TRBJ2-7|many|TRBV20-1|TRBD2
TGCAGTGCTAGATCTCCGGGACTAGCGGGCCTATACTACGAGCAGTACTTC
CSARSPGLAGLYYEQYF
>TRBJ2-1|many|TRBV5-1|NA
TGCGCCAGCAGCCCCTTGCTTCCCCCCAATGAGCAGTTCTTC
CASSPLLPPNEQFF
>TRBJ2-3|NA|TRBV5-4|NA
TGTGCCAGCAGCTCAACTAGCTGGGGGGTCACAGATACGCAGTATTTT
CASSSTSWGVTDTQYF
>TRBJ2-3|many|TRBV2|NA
TGTGCCGCTACCCCGGGGGCCCCAGATACGCAGTATTTT
CAATPGAPDTQYF
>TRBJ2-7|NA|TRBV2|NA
TGTGCCAGAAAGCGTAGGTGGAGTGGCGAGCAGTACTTC
CARKRRWSGEQYF
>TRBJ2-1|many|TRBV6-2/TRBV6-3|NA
TGTGCCAGCAGTTCACCGGCCTCCCAGGGCAATGAGCAGTTCTTC
CASSSPASQGNEQFF
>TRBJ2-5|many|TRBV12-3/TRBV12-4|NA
TGTGCCAGCAGTTCACTTATGCAAGAGACCCAGTACTTC
CASSSLMQETQYF
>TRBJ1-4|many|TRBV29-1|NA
TGCAGCGTTCCTAAGGGTGAAAAACTGTTTTTT
CSVPKGEKLFF
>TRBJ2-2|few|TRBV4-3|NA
TGCGCCAGCAGCCAAGATAGCTCCGGGGAGCTGTTTTTT
CASSQDSSGELFF
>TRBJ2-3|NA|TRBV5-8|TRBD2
TGTGCCAGCAGCTTGGCACTGCTAGCGGGGGTACGAGGTGATACGCAGTATTTT
CASSLALLAGVRGDTQYF
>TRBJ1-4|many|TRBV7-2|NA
TGTGCCAGCAGTTATCGGGAGGGGAGCGAAAAACTGTTTTTT
CASSYREGSEKLFF
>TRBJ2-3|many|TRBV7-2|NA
TGTGCCAGCAGCTCACGGGTGGGCACAGATACGCAGTATTTT
CASSSRVGTDTQYF
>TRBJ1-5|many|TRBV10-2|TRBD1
TGCGCCAGCACCGGACAGGCTGGAAGCATTCAGCCCCAGCATTTT
CASTGQAGSIQPQHF
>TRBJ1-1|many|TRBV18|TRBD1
TGTGCCAGCTCACCGCAGGGGGCAGGGACTGAAGCTTTCTTT
CASSPQGAGTEAFF
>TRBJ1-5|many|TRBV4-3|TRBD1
TGCGCCAGCAGCCTGACTACAGGGGTGGGTCAGCCCCAGCATTTT
CASSLTTGVGQPQHF
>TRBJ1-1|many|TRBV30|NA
TGTGCCTGGAGTGTACTAATGAACACTGAAGCTTTCTTT
CAWSVLMNTEAFF
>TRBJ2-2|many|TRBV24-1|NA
TGTGCCACCAGTGATCACAGGCAGGGACGGACCGGGGAGCTGTTTTTT
CATSDHRQGRTGELFF
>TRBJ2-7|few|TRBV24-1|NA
TGTGCCACCAGTGCCCCCGAGAGGCCAGGGAACGAGCAGTACTTC
CATSAPERPGNEQYF
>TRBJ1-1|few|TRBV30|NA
TGTGTCGCCATAAAGAACACTGAAGCTTTCTTT
CVAIKNTEAFF
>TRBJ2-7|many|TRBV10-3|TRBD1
TGTGCCATCAGTGATGAAGGGGGCAGGGTCGGGACAGGGTCCTACGAGCAGTACTTC
CAISDEGGRVGTGSYEQYF
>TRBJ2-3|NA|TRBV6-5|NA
TGTGCCAGCAGTCCCCCCTGTGGTACGCAGTATTTT
CASSPPCGTQYF
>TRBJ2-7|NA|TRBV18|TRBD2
TGTGCCAGCTCACCACCACTAGCGGGAGTCTACGAGCAGTACTTC
CASSPPLAGVYEQYF
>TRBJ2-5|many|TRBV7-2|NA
TGTGCCAGCAGCTTTAGTGGCAGTTTCCAGACCCAGTACTTC
CASSFSGSFQTQYF
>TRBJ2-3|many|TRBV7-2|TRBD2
TGTGCCAGCAGCTTAGTGTCTAGCGGGGGGTCACATACGCAGTATTTT
CASSLVSSGGSHTQYF
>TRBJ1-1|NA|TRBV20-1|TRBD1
TGCATGATCGTCCCGGGACAGGGGGCGGGCACTGAAGCTTTCTTT
CMIVPGQGAGTEAFF
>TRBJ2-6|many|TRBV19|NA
TGTGCCAGTAGTACGCAGGGCAGGAGCTCTGGGGCCAACGTCCTGACTTTC
CASSTQGRSSGANVLTF
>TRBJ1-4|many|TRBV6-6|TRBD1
TGTGCCAGCAGCCCCGTCGGACAGGGGGAGGAAAAACTGTTTTTT
CASSPVGQGEEKLFF
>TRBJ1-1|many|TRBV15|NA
TGTGCCACCAGCAGGAATAGGGGCATGAACACTGAAGCTTTCTTT
CATSRNRGMNTEAFF
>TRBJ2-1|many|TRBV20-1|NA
TGCAGTGCTAGAGATCCGACGGGGAGCTCCTACAATGAGCAGTTCTTC
CSARDPTGSSYNEQFF
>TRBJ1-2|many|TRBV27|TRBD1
TGTGCCAGCAGTCCGAGGACAGGGTGGTCCTATGGCTACACCTTC
CASSPRTGWSYGYTF
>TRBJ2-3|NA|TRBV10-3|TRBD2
TGTGCCATCAGTGAGCGAGTTTCGGGGGGGCTTAAAGATACGCAGTATTTT
CAISERVSGGLKDTQYF
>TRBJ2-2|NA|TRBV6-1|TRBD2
TGTGCCAGCTCTACCAAAAGCGGACTAGCGGGAGGGCGCACCGGGGAGCTGTTTTTT
CASSTKSGLAGGRTGELFF
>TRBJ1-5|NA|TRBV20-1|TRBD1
TGCAGTGCCAACCGAGGGACAGCGGGTCAGCCCCAGCATTTT
CSANRGTAGQPQHF
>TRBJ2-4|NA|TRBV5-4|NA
TGTGCCGGCAGCTTTGAGAGAAACATTCAGTACTTC
CAGSFERNIQYF
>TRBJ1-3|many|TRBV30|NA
TGTGCCTGGAGTGGGAATCGGGGGAGTGGAAACACCATATATTTT
CAWSGNRGSGNTIYF
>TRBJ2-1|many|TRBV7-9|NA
TGTGCCAGCAGCCCAAGGTTGCCTTACAATGAGCAGTTCTTC
CASSPRLPYNEQFF
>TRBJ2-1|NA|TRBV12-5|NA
TGTGCTAGTGCCACCGGGGCTAGCTACAATGAGCAGTTCTTC
CASATGASYNEQFF
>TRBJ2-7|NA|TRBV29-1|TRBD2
TGCAGCGTTGAATTCCGGACTAGCGGGAGAAACGAGCAGTACTTC
CSVEFRTSGRNEQYF
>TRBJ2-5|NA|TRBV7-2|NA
TGTGCCAGCAGCCGGCGGGACGGGGACGGGCAAGAGACCCAGTACTTC
CASSRRDGDGQETQYF
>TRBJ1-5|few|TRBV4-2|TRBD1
TGTGCCAGCAGCCAACATCGACAGGGGAATCAGCCCCAGCATTTT
CASSQHRQGNQPQHF
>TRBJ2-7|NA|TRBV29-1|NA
TGCAGCGTTGACTCCGGCCCCTACGAGCAGTACTTC
CSVDSGPYEQYF
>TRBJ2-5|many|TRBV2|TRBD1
TGTGCCAGCAGAGGTGACAGGGGGCATCAAGAGACCCAGTACTTC
CASRGDRGHQETQYF
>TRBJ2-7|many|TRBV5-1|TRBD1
TGCGCCAGCAGCCCCCCGGGACAGCCGTACGAGCAGTACTTC
CASSPPGQPYEQYF
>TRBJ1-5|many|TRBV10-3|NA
TGTGCCATCAGTGACCCCGGTCATAGCAATCAGCCCCAGCATTTT
CAISDPGHSNQPQHF
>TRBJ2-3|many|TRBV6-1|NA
TGTGCCAGCAGTCGGACTTTTAGCACAGATACGCAGTATTTT
CASSRTFSTDTQYF
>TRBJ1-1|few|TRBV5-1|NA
TGCGCCAGCAGCCCCGACAGACCGAACACTGAAGCTTTCTTT
CASSPDRPNTEAFF
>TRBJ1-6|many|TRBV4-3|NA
TGCGCCAGCAGTTTTCTAGTCGGGGAAATAGATTCACCCCTCCACTTT
CASSFLVGEIDSPLHF
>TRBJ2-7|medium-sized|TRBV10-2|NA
TGCGCCAGCAGTGGAGCAGACTACGAGCAGTACTTC
CASSGADYEQYF
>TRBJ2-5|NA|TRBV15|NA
TGTGCCACCACTACGACCACAACTTTGGAGACCCAGTACTTC
CATTTTTTLETQYF
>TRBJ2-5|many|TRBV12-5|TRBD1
TGTGCTAGTGGTTCCGGGACAGGGGTAGACCAAGAGACCCAGTACTTC
CASGSGTGVDQETQYF
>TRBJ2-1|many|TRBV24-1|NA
TGTGCCACCAGTCCTACAGGGAATTACAATGAGCAGTTCTTC
CATSPTGNYNEQFF
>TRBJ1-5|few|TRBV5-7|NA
TGTGCCCCTTCGGAAGATCTTGTTAGCAATCAGCCCCAGCATTTT
CAPSEDLVSNQPQHF
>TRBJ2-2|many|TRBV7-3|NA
TGTGCCAGCAGCTCTATAGGTGGACCCGGGGAGCTGTTTTTT
CASSSIGGPGELFF